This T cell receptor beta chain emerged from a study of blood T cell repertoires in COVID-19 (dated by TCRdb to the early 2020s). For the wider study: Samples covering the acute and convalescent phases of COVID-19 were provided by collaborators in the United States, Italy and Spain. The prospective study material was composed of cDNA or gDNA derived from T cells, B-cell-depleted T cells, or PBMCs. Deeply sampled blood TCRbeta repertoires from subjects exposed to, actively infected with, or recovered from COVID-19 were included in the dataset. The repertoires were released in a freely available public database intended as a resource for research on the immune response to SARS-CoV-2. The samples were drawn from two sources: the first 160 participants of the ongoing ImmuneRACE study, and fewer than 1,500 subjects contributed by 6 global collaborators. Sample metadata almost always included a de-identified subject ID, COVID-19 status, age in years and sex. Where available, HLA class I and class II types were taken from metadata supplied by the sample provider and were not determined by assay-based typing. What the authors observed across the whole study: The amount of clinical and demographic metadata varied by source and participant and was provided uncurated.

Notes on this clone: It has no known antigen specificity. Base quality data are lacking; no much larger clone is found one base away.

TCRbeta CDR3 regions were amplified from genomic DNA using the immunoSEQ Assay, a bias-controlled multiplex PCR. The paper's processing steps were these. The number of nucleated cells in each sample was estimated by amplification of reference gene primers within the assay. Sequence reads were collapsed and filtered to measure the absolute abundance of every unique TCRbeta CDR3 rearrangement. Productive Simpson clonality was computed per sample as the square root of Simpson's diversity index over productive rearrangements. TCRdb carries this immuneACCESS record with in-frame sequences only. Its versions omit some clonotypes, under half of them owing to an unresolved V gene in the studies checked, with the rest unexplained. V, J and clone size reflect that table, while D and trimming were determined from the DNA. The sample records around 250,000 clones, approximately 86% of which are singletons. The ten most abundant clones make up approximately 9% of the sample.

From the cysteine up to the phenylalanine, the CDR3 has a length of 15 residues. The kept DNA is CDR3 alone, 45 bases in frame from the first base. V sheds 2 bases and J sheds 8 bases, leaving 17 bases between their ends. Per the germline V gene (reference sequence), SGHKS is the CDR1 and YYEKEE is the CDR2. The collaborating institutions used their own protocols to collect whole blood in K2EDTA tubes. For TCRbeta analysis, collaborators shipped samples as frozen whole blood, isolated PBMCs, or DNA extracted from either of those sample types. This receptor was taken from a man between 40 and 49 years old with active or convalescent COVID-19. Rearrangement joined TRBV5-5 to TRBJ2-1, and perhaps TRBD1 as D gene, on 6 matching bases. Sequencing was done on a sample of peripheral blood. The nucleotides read TGTGCCAGCAGCTTTTCACAGGGAATATTCGATGAGCAGTTCTTC. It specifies CASSFSQGIFDEQFF.